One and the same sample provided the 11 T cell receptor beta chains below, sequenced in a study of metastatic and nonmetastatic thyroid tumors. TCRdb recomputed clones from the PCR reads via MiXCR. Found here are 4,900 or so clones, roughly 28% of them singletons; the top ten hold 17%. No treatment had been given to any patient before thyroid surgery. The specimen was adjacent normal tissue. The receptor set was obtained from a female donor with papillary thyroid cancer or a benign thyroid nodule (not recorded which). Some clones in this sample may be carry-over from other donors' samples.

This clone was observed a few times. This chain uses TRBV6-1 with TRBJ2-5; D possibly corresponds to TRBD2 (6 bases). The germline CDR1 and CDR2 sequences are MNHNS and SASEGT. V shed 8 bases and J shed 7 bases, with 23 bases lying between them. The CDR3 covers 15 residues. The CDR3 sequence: CASALLTSIYGTQYF. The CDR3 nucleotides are TGTGCCAGCGCTCTTCTCACTAGCATCTACGGGACCCAGTACTTC.

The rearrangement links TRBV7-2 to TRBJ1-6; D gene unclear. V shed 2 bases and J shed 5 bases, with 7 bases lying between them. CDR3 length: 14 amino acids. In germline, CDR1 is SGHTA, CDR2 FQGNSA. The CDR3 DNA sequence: TGTGCCAGCAGCTTAAGGCGGAATAATTCACCCCTCCACTTT. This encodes CASSLRRNNSPLHF.

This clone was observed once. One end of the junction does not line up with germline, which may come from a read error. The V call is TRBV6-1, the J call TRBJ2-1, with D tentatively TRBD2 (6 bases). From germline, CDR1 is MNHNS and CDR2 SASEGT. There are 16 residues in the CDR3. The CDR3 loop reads CDSSESAAGYYNEQFF. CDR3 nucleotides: TGTGACAGCAGTGAAAGCGCGGCGGGGTACTACAATGAGCAGTTCTTC.

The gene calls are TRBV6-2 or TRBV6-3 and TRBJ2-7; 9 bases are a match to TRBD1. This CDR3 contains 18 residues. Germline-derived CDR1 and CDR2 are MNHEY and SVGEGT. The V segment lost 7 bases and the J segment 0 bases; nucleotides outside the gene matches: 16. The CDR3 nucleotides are TGTGCCAGCAAGGGACAGGGACAGGGACCTCTATTCTCCTACGAGCAGTACTTC. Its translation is CASKGQGQGPLFSYEQYF.

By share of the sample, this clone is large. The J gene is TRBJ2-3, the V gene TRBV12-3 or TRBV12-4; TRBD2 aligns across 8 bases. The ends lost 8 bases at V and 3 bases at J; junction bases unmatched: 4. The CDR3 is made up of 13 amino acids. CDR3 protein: CASQRERTDTQYF. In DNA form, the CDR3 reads TGTGCCAGCCAGCGGGAGAGAACAGATACGCAGTATTTT.

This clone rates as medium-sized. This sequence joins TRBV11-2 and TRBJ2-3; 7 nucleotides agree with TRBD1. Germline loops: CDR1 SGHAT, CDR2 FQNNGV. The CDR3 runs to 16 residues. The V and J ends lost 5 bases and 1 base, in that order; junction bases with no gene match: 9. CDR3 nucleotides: TGTGCCAGCAGCCCAAGCAGGGGGTCTGGCACAGATACGCAGTATTTT. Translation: CASSPSRGSGTDTQYF.

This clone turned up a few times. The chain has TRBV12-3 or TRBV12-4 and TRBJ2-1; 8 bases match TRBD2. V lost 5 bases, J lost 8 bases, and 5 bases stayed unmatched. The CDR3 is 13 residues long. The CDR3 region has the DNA TGTGCCAGCAGTAATCGGGAGGGAGATGAGCAGTTCTTC. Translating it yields CASSNREGDEQFF.

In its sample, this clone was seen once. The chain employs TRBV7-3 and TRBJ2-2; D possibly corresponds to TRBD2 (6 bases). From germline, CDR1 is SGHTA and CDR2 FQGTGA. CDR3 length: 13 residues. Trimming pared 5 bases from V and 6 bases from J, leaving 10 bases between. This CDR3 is CASSQPGAGELFF. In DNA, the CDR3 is TGTGCCAGCAGCCAACCGGGAGCCGGGGAGCTGTTTTTT.

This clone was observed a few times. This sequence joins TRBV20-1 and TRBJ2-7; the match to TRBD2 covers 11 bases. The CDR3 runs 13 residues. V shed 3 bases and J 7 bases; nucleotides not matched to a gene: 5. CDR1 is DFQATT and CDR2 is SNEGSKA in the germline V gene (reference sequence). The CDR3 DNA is TGCAGTGCTAGGACTAGCGGGACTCCGGAGCAGTACTTC. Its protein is CSARTSGTPEQYF.

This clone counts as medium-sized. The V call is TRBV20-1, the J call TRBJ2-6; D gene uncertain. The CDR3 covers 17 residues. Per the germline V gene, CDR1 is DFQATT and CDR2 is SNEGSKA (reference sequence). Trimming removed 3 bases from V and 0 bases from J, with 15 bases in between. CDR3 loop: CSASPIDQSSGANVLTF. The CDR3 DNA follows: TGCAGTGCTAGTCCCATCGACCAGAGCTCTGGGGCCAACGTCCTGACTTTC.

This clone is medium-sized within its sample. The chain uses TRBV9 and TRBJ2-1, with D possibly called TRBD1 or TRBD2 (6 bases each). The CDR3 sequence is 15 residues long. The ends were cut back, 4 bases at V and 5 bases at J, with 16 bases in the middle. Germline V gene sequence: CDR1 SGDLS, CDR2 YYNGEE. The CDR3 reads CASSPSGAANNEQFF. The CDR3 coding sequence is TGTGCCAGCAGCCCCTCGGGGGCGGCTAACAATGAGCAGTTCTTC. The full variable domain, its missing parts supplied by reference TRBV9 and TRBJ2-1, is DSGVTQTPKHLITATGQRVTLRCSPRSGDLSVYWYQQSLDQGLQFLIQYYNGEERAKGNILERFSAQQFPDLHSELNLSSLELGDSALYFCASSPSGAANNEQFFGPGTRLTVL.